Listed here is a single TCR beta chain. Its antigen is unidentified. The sample is drawn from a study of graft-versus-host responses after intestinal transplantation. Findings of the study overall: Recipient marrow showed GvH clones, some seen first in ileum or blood.

Only in-frame clones appear in the TCRdb table, and some are missing; sequencing was by immunoSEQ multiplex PCR. The sample consists of approximately 37,000 clones, roughly 87% of them appearing once. Graft-derived tissue was subjected to processing to liberate intraepithelial and lamina propria lymphocytes. The CDR3 length is 14 residues. After removal of 6 bases from V and 2 bases from J, the junction contained 6 bases not matched to a gene. From germline, CDR1 is MNHEY and CDR2 SMNVEV (reference sequence). The sequencing here drew on ileum tissue, taken more than 200 days after intestinal transplant. This receptor was obtained from a human patient who received an intestinal transplant, so some T cells may come from the graft donor. The rearrangement uses TRBV27 and TRBJ2-7, with 8 positions matching TRBD1. In nucleotides, the CDR3 is TGTGCCAGCAGCGACAGGGGCTTCACCTACGAGCAGTACTTC. Translating gives CASSDRGFTYEQYF.